This entry concerns a single TCR beta chain. What it recognizes is unknown. The PCR made use of 60 Vbeta and 13 Jbeta primers. Using immunoSEQ multiplex PCR, the repertoire was profiled, and TCRdb retains in-frame clones only, with some absent. Of more than 100,000 clones listed, approximately 79% are singletons. This specimen comes from a study of cytomegalovirus exposure and HLA in healthy donors. Study-wide context: An early release of data contained about 85 million unique TCRs, which came from HLA-typed donors.

Study-wide points: Sequencing depth roughly uniform across donors was assumed in presence/absence analyses. No immune exposure information besides CMV serostatus was available.

Material: PBMCs. The receptor was derived from a man aged 50 or older in good health and CMV-seropositive.

In nucleotides, the CDR3 is TGTGCCAGCAGCACCTGGGACAGGGGACTCTATGGCTACACCTTC. Amino acids: CASSTWDRGLYGYTF. The chain is built from TRBV7-2 and TRBJ1-2; 10 bases agree with TRBD1. The CDR3 is 15 amino acids. The V segment lost 5 bases and the J segment 4 bases; nucleotides outside the gene matches: 7. Germline CDR1 and CDR2: SGHTA and FQGNSA. The entire variable domain, with the rest obtained from reference TRBV7-2 and TRBJ1-2, is as follows: GAGVSQSPSNKVTEKGKDVELRCDPISGHTALYWYRQSLGQGLEFLIYFQGNSAPDKSGLPSDRFSAERTGGSVSTLTIQRTQQEDSAVYLCASSTWDRGLYGYTFGSGTRLTVV.